This T cell receptor beta chain was profiled in a study of cytomegalovirus exposure and HLA in healthy donors (dated 2017 in TCRdb). A note on the overall study: According to an earlier analysis of a few hundred of the donors, about 170 million T cells yielded 117 million unique TCR beta sequences and about 300 Gb of sequence data. Roughly 300 gigabases of sequencing data and some 85 million unique TCR sequences were included in an early release covering about 620 HLA-typed donors. Of the 398 genotyped donors, approximately 82% fell in the genetic ancestry cluster associated with self-reported Caucasian donors. The study was designed to test whether signatures of past pathogen exposure could be identified by cataloging public T cell receptors. The T cell repertoires of several hundred subjects were profiled by immunosequencing and related to cytomegalovirus serostatus. In addition to the first cohort of 500 to 850 subjects, a separate validation cohort of 120 different subjects was used. The study combined high-throughput TCR immunosequencing, statistical association of individual TCRs with disease status, and machine learning to predict cytomegalovirus infection status. A later analysis re-examined previously published TCR beta repertoires from about 700 donors and added high-resolution HLA genotyping to investigate patterns of TCR occurrence. The later analysis used no new phenotypic data to find candidate immune exposures, relying instead on TCR beta sequences and their occurrence across donors. In an earlier analysis of a few hundred of the donors, high-throughput TCR beta sequencing was used to judge whether each TCR beta V gene segment behaved as functional or pseudogenic. Donor age, sex, ethnicity and CMV serostatus were compiled together with the repertoire data. In a later genetic analysis, genome-wide SNP genotypes for about three fifths of the roughly 670 donors were used, and that subset was treated as a discovery cohort. Every repertoire in the discovery cohort had been generated on one and the same sequencing platform. HLA typing covered class I and class II loci at four-digit resolution. The number of donors typed differed by locus, with about 629-630 for A, B, C, DRB1 and DQB1, around 500 for DQA1, 606 for DPA1, and some 470 for DPB1. Because of strong linkage in the cohort, 4 to 6 DR-DQ haplotypes were treated as single units for association and clustering. Among roughly 400 genotyped donors of the cohort, an average of about 220,000 unique TCR beta nucleotide sequences was sequenced per donor, of which about 19% were non-productive. Broader findings and caveats from the paper: Roughly 17 rarely observed V segments, including chromosome 9 orphons, were excluded from the earlier analysis of some 590 of the donors because counts were too low. Assigning TCR associations to individual alleles was difficult when HLA alleles, especially DR and DQ, strongly co-occurred. A total of about 150 TCR beta chains were listed by the study as associated with cytomegalovirus. Some IMGT-functional V segments, including TRBV6-2 and TRBV6-3, could not be distinguished by the 87-base-pair reads and were therefore excluded. In a later analysis, HLA-associated TCR beta chains were found to be more clonally expanded and to have lower generation probabilities than equally common non-associated chains. At a false discovery rate of 0.05, a later analysis linked 16,951 TCR beta sequences to specific HLA alleles. Linkage disequilibrium might explain the correlated functional status among segregating V segments, but an unknown experimental factor could not be ruled out. The authors suggested that the approach could potentially be generalized to other disease states and immunological phenotypes. Because HLA typing was missing for some donors at each locus, association tests included only the typed subset. CMV serostatus was the only immune exposure information available for the cohort. In an earlier analysis of approximately 590 of the donors, most TCR beta V segments appeared in productive rearrangements about 87% or about 30% of the time, broadly matching IMGT annotations. A further reported finding was that TCR beta sequences accurately predicted the HLA-A and HLA-B alleles for most subjects in the first cohort. Sequencing depth was assumed to be roughly uniform across donors in the presence/absence analyses, though that assumption may not hold. Cytomegalovirus status was reported to be diagnosed by the classifier with high specificity and sensitivity in both the original and validation cohorts. A group of highly shared sequence variants was considered likely to be a technical artifact of the sequencing pipeline. Across donors, most TCR sequences were observed very rarely, whereas some public TCRs were present in many individuals. In vitro tests confirmed that a few of the cytomegalovirus-associated TCR beta chains recognize cytomegalovirus antigens. In a later analysis, several top co-occurrence clusters were reported to appear linked to parvovirus B19, influenza, CMV and Epstein-Barr virus. Only TCR beta chains were sequenced in this cohort, and the absence of alpha or paired-chain data limited detectable features. In a later genetic analysis, a missense DCLRE1C variant was associated with V-gene and J-gene trimming of TCR beta chains, and the association was replicated in an independent cohort. In a later analysis, most CMV-associated TCR beta chains were found to appear HLA-restricted, with HLA associations seemingly driven largely by CMV exposure. In a later analysis, TCR association rates were found to vary across HLA loci, with the most associated TCRs seen for DRB1 alleles and the fewest for HLA-C alleles. According to a later genetic analysis, donors in an Asian-associated ancestry cluster had fewer N-insertions in productive TCRs than the approximately 670-donor mean.

Comments on this clone: The clone's antigen remains unknown. Base qualities are missing; no much larger clone stands one base away.

The cohort was made up of approximately 670 healthy bone marrow donors. All cohort members were sampled while nominally healthy, although unrecorded immune exposures were likely present. The donor was CMV seronegative and was included in the group of several hundred seronegative cohort members. A peripheral blood sample was collected from each donor, and TCR beta sequencing was performed on peripheral blood mononuclear cells. Genomic DNA was extracted from the blood cell samples with the Qiagen DNeasy Blood Extraction Kit. Library generation was performed with the immunoSEQ multiplex PCR assay. For the multiplex PCR, a mixture combining 60 forward primers for TCR Vbeta segments and 13 reverse primers for TCR Jbeta segments was used. Amplification of the CDR3 region of rearranged TCR beta genes was performed with a multiplex PCR assay on genomic DNA. The Illumina HiSeq System was used to sequence the amplified TCR beta libraries as 87-base-pair reads. The study's own analysis went as follows. A later analysis counted some 74 million unique TCR beta chains across the 550 to 700 repertoires, and around 12 million of these chains were shared by at least two donors. A nearest-neighbor algorithm error-corrected the raw reads and collapsed the reads into unique sequences, merging closely related sequences to remove PCR and sequencing errors. To assign V, D and J gene segments, CDR3 sequences were aligned to IMGT reference sequences. For a sequence to be retained, at least a six-nucleotide match to both a V gene segment and a J gene segment was required. A rearrangement counted as productive if the CDR3 had no stop codons and remained in frame with V and J, and every other rearrangement counted as non-productive. Following IMGT convention, CDR3 was defined as the stretch from the second conserved V-encoded cysteine to the conserved J-encoded phenylalanine. In an earlier analysis of 587 of the donors, sequences lacking an unambiguous match to a single V gene segment were excluded. An earlier analysis of a few hundred of the donors called V segments functional above 56.7% productive rearrangements and segregating when the between-donor standard deviation exceeded 5%. A statistical classification framework was built to diagnose cytomegalovirus status from the catalog of TCR beta chain sequences. In a later analysis, V and J genes were assigned by comparing TCR nucleotide sequences against IMGT/GENE-DB human TR gene sequences. In a later analysis, CDR3 sequences and most-parsimonious VDJ recombination scenarios were assigned using the TCRdist pipeline. A later analysis defined each TCR beta chain by its CDR3 amino acid sequence plus V-gene family, and excluded reads lacking a unique V-gene family. In a later analysis, fewer than 600 highly shared, low-generation-probability nucleotide sequences were removed to address suspected cross-contamination and a sequencing artifact. A later analysis calculated a clonal expansion index for each public chain from normalized within-repertoire ranks of inferred template counts. A later analysis computed generation probabilities with a VDJ recombination model fitted to out-of-frame rearrangements, and checked the results against IGoR. In a later analysis, TCR-TCR, TCR-HLA and TCR-CMV co-occurrence was scored with hypergeometric tests, and a repertoire-size bias correction was applied to TCR pairs. False discovery rates were estimated in a later analysis by permuting HLA or CMV assignments 20 times. In a later analysis, co-occurring TCRs were grouped using DBSCAN, and TCRdist sequence similarity was added for clustering within HLA-allele-positive subsets. Repertoires with fewer than 30,000 or more than 120,000 public chains were left out of co-occurrence clustering, as were several repertoires with anomalous nucleotide sharing. TCRdb obtained this table from immuneACCESS and retained in-frame rearrangements with V and J assigned. These tables miss some clones; where compared with another copy, unresolved V genes account for less than half of the shortfall, and the remainder is unexplained. From that table come the V and J calls and clone size; the DNA was used to work out D and trimming. This sample lists 55,000 to 80,000 clones; roughly 70% were detected once. Under 15% of the sample is held by the ten biggest clonotypes.

Reading the germline V gene (reference sequence) gives CDR1 GTSNPN and CDR2 SVGIG. The junction shows trimming of 2 bases on V and 9 bases on J, plus 5 bases between the germline ends. The CDR3 measures 10 amino acids from cysteine to phenylalanine. Only the CDR3 DNA is retained, 30 bases long and in frame from the first base. This receptor was taken from a man between 65 and 80 years old in good health and CMV-seronegative. The sequenced sample was PBMCs. The V and J genes are TRBV30 and TRBJ2-1, with the D segment identity uncertain. The nucleotide sequence reads TGTGCCTGGAGTATGCGTGAGCAGTTCTTC. The resulting protein is CAWSMREQFF.